Sequencing of this T cell receptor beta chain was carried out in a study of OX40 agonist ivuxolimab in advanced cancers. The protocol was immunoSEQ multiplex PCR, while the TCRdb copy is restricted to in-frame clones and leaves out a portion. The data show 55,000 to 65,000 clones, 88% seen once. CDR3 length: 16 residues. Trimming took 6 bases from V and 11 from J, leaving 28 bases between them. Germline V gives CDR1 SGHKS, CDR2 YYEKEE (reference sequence). Sequencing used CD4+ or CD8+ T cells sorted from blood, obtained in a trial of the OX40 agonist ivuxolimab. The sequence was obtained from an adult with an advanced solid tumor such as melanoma, head and neck, liver or kidney cancer. The rearrangement joins TRBV5-5 to TRBJ2-3; D might be TRBD2 (6 bases). The CDR3 protein is CASTTRELADAVGQYF. For the CDR3, the DNA is TGTGCCAGCACCACCAGGGAACTAGCAGACGCTGTGGGGCAGTATTTT.